One T cell receptor beta chain is described in this entry. Profiling relied on immunoSEQ multiplex PCR, and the TCRdb table lists in-frame clones only, not all of them. The sample shows roughly 110,000 clones, 85% to 95% of them seen only once. The data stem from a study of T cell changes during pregnancy in multiple sclerosis. The source was peripheral blood, collected after pregnancy. The sequence was obtained from a female donor with multiple sclerosis, enrolled in a pregnancy study.

The CDR3 DNA reads as TGTGCCAGCAGGGAACCGGGACAGCCTCCTTACGAGCAGTACTTC. Amino acids: CASREPGQPPYEQYF. The chain employs TRBV28 and TRBJ2-7, with 7 positions matching TRBD1. V trimming: 6 bases; J trimming: 4 bases; junction bases outside the gene matches: 12. CDR1 is MDHEN and CDR2 is SYDVKM in the germline V gene. The CDR3 extends over 15 amino acids.